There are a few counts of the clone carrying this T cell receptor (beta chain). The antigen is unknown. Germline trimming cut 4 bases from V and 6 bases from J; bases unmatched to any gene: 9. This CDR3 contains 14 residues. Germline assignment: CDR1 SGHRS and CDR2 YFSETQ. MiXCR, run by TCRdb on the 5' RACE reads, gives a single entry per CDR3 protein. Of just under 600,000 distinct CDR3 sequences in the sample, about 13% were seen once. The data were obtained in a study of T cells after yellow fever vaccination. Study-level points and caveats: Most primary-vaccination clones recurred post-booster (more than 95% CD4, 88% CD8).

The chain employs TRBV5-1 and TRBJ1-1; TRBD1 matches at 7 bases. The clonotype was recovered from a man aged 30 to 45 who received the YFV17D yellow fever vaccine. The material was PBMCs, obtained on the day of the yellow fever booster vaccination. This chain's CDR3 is CASSNLQGRAEAFF. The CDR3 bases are TGCGCCAGCAGCAACTTACAGGGGAGGGCTGAAGCTTTCTTT.